A selection of T cell receptor beta chains follows, all from one sample in a study of blood T cell repertoires in COVID-19. Sequenced by immunoSEQ multiplex PCR; TCRdb stores in-frame clones only, minus some. The data show 100,000 to 150,000 clones, roughly 85% seen once. Sequencing was done on a sample of peripheral blood. The receptors were sampled from a woman of 80 years or more with acute or convalescent COVID-19. The CDR3 runs from the conserved cysteine through the conserved F or W. The D gene is left open where the match is weak. The size entry is marked missing in some rows and otherwise reads once, few, many or a size class.

NA,NA,TRBV7-3,TRBJ2-6,CASSLRGGASGANVLTF,TGTGCCAGCAGCTTAAGGGGGGGCGCGTCTGGGGCCAACGTCCTGACTTTC
NA,NA,TRBV4-2,TRBJ1-4,CASSQDGPRRQIFSEKLFF,TGTGCCAGCAGCCAAGATGGTCCCCGGAGACAGATTTTCTCTGAAAAACTGTTTTTT
NA,NA,TRBV3-1/TRBV3-2,TRBJ1-3,CASTRGAADSGNTIYF,TGTGCCAGCACCCGTGGGGCGGCAGACTCTGGAAACACCATATATTTT
TRBD1,NA,TRBV5-1,TRBJ1-1,CASSWGTGGRGTEAFF,TGCGCCAGCAGCTGGGGGACAGGGGGCCGGGGCACTGAAGCTTTCTTT
NA,NA,TRBV6-5,TRBJ2-7,CASSRSGYYEQYF,TGTGCCAGCAGTAGGTCCGGGTACTACGAGCAGTACTTC
NA,NA,TRBV12-2,TRBJ1-5,CASRLFRVPSLNQPQHF,TGTGCAAGTCGCTTATTCCGAGTCCCGAGCCTTAATCAGCCCCAGCATTTT
TRBD2,NA,TRBV9,TRBJ2-3,CASRLAGAPGDTQYF,TGTGCCAGCAGATTAGCGGGGGCGCCTGGGGATACGCAGTATTTT
NA,NA,TRBV24-1,TRBJ2-5,CATSDARGIGETQYF,TGTGCCACCAGTGATGCCAGGGGTATCGGCGAGACCCAGTACTTC
NA,NA,TRBV5-1,TRBJ2-5,CASSFGSWDKETQYF,TGCGCCAGCAGCTTTGGGTCTTGGGACAAAGAGACCCAGTACTTC
NA,NA,TRBV4-2,TRBJ2-3,CASSREAGTDTQYF,TGTGCCAGCAGCCGGGAGGCTGGCACAGATACGCAGTATTTT
NA,few,TRBV24-1,TRBJ1-2,CATSDLGQGSGYTF,TGTGCCACCAGTGATTTGGGGCAGGGAAGTGGCTACACCTTC
NA,NA,TRBV19,TRBJ1-5,CASTQGLGQPQHF,TGTGCCAGTACTCAGGGACTCGGTCAGCCCCAGCATTTT
NA,few,TRBV3-1/TRBV3-2,TRBJ1-2,CASSQEYKGVPGYTF,TGTGCCAGCAGCCAAGAGTATAAAGGGGTCCCTGGCTACACCTTC
NA,once,TRBV5-4,TRBJ1-6,CASSLQGEDSPLHF,TGTGCCAGCAGCTTGCAGGGTGAGGATTCACCCCTCCACTTT
NA,NA,TRBV3-1/TRBV3-2,TRBJ1-1,CASSRGTGGETEAFF,TGTGCCAGCAGCCGAGGGACGGGGGGCGAAACTGAAGCTTTCTTT
NA,NA,TRBV12-5,TRBJ1-1,CASGLVGGVPEAFF,TGTGCTAGTGGTTTGGTAGGGGGTGTCCCTGAAGCTTTCTTT
NA,NA,TRBV4-3,TRBJ1-5,CASSQDLGGNQPQHF,TGCGCCAGCAGCCAAGATCTCGGGGGCAATCAGCCCCAGCATTTT
NA,NA,TRBV4-1,TRBJ1-2,CASSRLSRQDYGYTF,TGCGCCAGCAGCCGTCTCTCTAGACAGGACTATGGCTACACCTTC
TRBD1,NA,TRBV5-5,TRBJ1-2,CASSDEGQGYYGYTF,TGTGCCAGCAGTGATGAAGGACAGGGGTATTATGGCTACACCTTC
NA,NA,TRBV7-8,TRBJ1-2,CASSLGSPGGYGYTF,TGTGCCAGCAGCTTAGGCAGCCCGGGGGGCTATGGCTACACCTTC
NA,NA,TRBV19,TRBJ2-4,CASSIGFGIQYF,TGTGCCAGTAGTATAGGGTTCGGCATTCAGTACTTC
TRBD2,NA,TRBV3-1/TRBV3-2,TRBJ2-2,CASSPRLAISGELFF,TGTGCCAGCAGCCCCCGACTAGCGATATCCGGGGAGCTGTTTTTT
TRBD1,NA,TRBV19,TRBJ1-1,CASKGPGQGRVEAFF,TGTGCCAGTAAGGGGCCGGGACAGGGGAGGGTTGAAGCTTTCTTT
NA,NA,TRBV7-2,TRBJ1-3,CASSPTDSGNTIYF,TGTGCCAGCAGCCCGACAGACTCTGGAAACACCATATATTTT
NA,NA,TRBV25-1,TRBJ1-2,CASSEGAYGYTF,TGTGCCAGCAGTGAAGGGGCCTATGGCTACACCTTC
NA,NA,TRBV11-2,TRBJ1-6,CASSLGGGYNSPLHF,TGTGCCAGCAGCTTAGGGGGGGGGTATAATTCACCCCTCCACTTT
NA,once,TRBV9,TRBJ1-5,CASSVGTASNQPQHF,TGTGCCAGCAGCGTAGGGACAGCTAGCAATCAGCCCCAGCATTTT
NA,NA,TRBV15,TRBJ1-5,CATSLDIAGNQPQHF,TGTGCCACCAGCCTCGACATCGCCGGCAATCAGCCCCAGCATTTT
NA,NA,TRBV5-1,TRBJ1-5,CASSQGGGNQPQHF,TGCGCCAGCAGCCAGGGAGGAGGCAATCAGCCCCAGCATTTT
TRBD1,NA,TRBV19,TRBJ1-5,CASRGTGGSNQPQHF,TGTGCCAGTAGGGGAACAGGGGGGAGCAATCAGCCCCAGCATTTT
NA,NA,TRBV7-9,TRBJ1-1,CASSQPGEGMNTEAFF,TGTGCCAGCAGCCAACCGGGAGAGGGGATGAACACTGAAGCTTTCTTT
NA,few,TRBV21-1,TRBJ1-5,CASSIGHCSNQPQHF,TGTGCCAGCAGCATCGGACACTGTTCGAATCAGCCCCAGCATTTT
NA,NA,TRBV5-1,TRBJ1-3,CASSLASGNTIYF,TGCGCCAGCAGCTTGGCATCTGGAAACACCATATATTTT
TRBD1,once,TRBV5-4,TRBJ1-6,CASSPGGTRDSPLHF,TGTGCCAGCAGCCCAGGGGGCACTAGGGATTCACCCCTCCACTTT
TRBD2,NA,TRBV9,TRBJ2-3,CASSFAGTTTDTQYF,TGTGCCAGCAGCTTTGCCGGGACTACAACAGATACGCAGTATTTT
NA,NA,TRBV5-1,TRBJ2-7,CASSRGQEGGYEQYF,TGCGCCAGCAGCCGGGGTCAGGAAGGGGGCTACGAGCAGTACTTC
TRBD1,NA,TRBV5-1,TRBJ2-2,CASSLPGGGTGELFF,TGCGCCAGCAGCTTGCCAGGGGGCGGAACCGGGGAGCTGTTTTTT
TRBD1,NA,TRBV27,TRBJ1-1,CASTAGTGRTEAFF,TGTGCCAGCACCGCCGGGACAGGGAGGACTGAAGCTTTCTTT